This T cell receptor beta chain was sequenced in a study of blood T cell repertoires in COVID-19. Study summary: Acute and convalescent COVID-19 samples came from the United States, Italy and Spain.

The table lists this clone with a few counts. From germline, CDR1 is SNHLY and CDR2 FYNNEI. The CDR3 covers 14 residues. With 7 bases removed from V and 6 bases from J, the gap between germline ends came to 17 bases. Methods used by the authors: Nucleated cell number was recorded as an estimate derived from reference gene primer amplification. Only in-frame clones appear in the TCRdb table, and some are missing; sequencing was by immunoSEQ multiplex PCR. The D gene and trimming were derived from the DNA, and the V and J assignments and clone size from that table. This table holds about 200,000 clones, 84% found once.

V usage is TRBV2 and J usage is TRBJ2-3; the D gene is possibly TRBD1 (6 bases). Specimen: peripheral blood. The source of this sequence is a human donor in a cohort sampled during active COVID-19. The CDR3 loop reads CASKQGQGWDTQYF. The CDR3 DNA is TGTGCCAGCAAACAGGGTCAGGGGTGGGATACGCAGTATTTT.